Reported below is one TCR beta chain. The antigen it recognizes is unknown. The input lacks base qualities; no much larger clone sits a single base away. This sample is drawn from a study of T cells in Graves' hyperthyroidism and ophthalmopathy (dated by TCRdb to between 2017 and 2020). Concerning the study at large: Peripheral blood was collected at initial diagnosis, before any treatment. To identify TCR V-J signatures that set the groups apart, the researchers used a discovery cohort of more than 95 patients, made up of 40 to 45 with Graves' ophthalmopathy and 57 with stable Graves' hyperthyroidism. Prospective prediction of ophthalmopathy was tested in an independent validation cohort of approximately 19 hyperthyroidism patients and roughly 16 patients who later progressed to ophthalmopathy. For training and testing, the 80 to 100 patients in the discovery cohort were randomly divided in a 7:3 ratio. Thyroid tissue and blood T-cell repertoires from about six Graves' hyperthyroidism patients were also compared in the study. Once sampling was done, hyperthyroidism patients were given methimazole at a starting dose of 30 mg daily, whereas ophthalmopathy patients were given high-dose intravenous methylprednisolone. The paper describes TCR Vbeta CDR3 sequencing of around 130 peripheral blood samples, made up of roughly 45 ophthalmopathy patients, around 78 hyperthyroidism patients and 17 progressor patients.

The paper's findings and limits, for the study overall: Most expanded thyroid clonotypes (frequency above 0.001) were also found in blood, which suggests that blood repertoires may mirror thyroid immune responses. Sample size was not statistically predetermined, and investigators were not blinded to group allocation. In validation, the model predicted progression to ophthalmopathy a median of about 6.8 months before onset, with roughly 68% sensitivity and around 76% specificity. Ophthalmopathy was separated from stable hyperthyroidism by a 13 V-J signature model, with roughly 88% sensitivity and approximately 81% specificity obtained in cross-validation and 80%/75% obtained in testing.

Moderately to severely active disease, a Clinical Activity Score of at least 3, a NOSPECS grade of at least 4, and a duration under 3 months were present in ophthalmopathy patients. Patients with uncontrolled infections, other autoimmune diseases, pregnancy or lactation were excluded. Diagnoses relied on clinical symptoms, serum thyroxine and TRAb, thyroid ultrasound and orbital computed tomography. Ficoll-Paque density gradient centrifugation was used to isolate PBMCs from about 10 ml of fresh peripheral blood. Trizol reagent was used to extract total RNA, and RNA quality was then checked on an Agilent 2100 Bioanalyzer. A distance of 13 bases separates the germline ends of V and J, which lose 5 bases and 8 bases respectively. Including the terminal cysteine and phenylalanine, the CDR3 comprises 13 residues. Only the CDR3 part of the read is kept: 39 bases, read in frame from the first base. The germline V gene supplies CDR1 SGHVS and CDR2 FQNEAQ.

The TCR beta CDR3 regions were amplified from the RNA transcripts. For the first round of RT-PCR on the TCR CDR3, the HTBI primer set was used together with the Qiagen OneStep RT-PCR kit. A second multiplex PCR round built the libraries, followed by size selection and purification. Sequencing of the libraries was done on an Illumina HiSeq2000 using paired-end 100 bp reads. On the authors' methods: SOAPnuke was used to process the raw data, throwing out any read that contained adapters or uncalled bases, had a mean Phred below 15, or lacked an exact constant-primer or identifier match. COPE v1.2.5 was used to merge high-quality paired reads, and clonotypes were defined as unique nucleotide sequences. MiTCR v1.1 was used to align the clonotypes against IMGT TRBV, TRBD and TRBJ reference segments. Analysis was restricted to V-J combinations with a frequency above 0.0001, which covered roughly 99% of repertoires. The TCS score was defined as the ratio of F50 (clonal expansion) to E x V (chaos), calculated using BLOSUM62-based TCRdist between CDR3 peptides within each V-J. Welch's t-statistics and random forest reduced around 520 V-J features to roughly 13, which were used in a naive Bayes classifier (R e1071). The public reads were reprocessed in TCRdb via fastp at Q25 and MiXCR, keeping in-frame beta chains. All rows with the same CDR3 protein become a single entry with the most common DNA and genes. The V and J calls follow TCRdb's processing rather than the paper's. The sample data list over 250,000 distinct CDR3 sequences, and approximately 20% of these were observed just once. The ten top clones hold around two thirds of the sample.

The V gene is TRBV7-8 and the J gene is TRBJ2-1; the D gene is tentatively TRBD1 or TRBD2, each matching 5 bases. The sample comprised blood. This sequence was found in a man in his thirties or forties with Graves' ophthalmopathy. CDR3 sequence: CASSENRGYEQFF. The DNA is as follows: TGTGCCAGCAGCGAGAACCGGGGCTATGAGCAGTTCTTC.